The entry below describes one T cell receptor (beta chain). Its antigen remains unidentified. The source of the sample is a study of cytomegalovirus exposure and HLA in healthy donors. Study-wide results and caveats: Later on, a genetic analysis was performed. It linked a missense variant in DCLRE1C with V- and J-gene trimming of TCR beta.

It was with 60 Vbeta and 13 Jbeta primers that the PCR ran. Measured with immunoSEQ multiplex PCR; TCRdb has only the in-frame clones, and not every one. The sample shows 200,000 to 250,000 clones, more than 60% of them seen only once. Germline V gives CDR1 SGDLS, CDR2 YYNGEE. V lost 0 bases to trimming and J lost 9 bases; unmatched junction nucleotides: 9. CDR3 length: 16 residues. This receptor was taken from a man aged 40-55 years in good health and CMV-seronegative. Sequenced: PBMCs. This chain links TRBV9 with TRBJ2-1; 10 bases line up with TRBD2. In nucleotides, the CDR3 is TGTGCCAGCAGCGTAGTGCCTAGCGGGAGAGATAGTGAGCAGTTCTTC. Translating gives CASSVVPSGRDSEQFF.